This T cell receptor beta chain is drawn from a study of radiotherapy plus CTLA-4 blockade in lung cancer. Background on the study: Objective responses were observed in 18% of patients, and disease control was achieved by around 31%.

Focal radiation plus CTLA-4 blockade with ipilimumab was administered to patients who had chemo-refractory metastatic non-small-cell lung cancer. As concerns this clone: Its target is unknown.

Assay: immunoSEQ multiplex PCR; the TCRdb copy retains only in-frame clones and omits some. The table records over 75,000 clones, around four fifths of them present only once. General observations from the study: There was expansion of tumor-derived TCR clones in blood after radiotherapy plus ipilimumab. Response was reportedly best predicted by early blood T cell clone dynamics, with interferon-beta.

Germline CDR1 is SEHNR and CDR2 is FQNEAQ (reference sequence). The CDR3 has 14 residues. The V end lost 3 bases, the J end lost 5 bases, and 10 bases lay between the germline ends. This receptor was identified in a human donor with non-small cell lung cancer who had stable disease on radiotherapy plus ipilimumab. This chain joins TRBV7-9 and TRBJ2-2, with D perhaps matching TRBD1 or TRBD2 (7 bases each). This specimen was peripheral blood, taken from a patient treated with radiotherapy plus ipilimumab. The CDR3 protein is CASSFQGGTGELFF. The CDR3 coding sequence is TGTGCCAGCAGCTTCCAGGGGGGGACCGGGGAGCTGTTTTTT.